Sequencing of this T cell receptor (beta chain) was carried out in a study of blood T cells in healthy people across ages. A sample-barcoded 5' primer and a J-beta primer mix were used in a second PCR of about 7 to 12 cycles. From the 5' RACE reads, TCRdb called clonotypes with MiXCR, one entry per CDR3 protein. In the table there are fewer than 1,200,000 distinct CDR3 sequences, under 30% of which are singletons. Unmatched junction bases numbered 4, after V lost 6 bases and J lost 2 bases. Per germline, CDR1 DFQATT and CDR2 SNEGSKA (reference sequence). The CDR3 runs to 16 residues. These data are also associated with another study on T cells of mothers and their children.

This TCR was sampled from a girl between 2 and 10 years old in good health. The sequenced sample consisted of blood. The V and J genes are TRBV20-1 and TRBJ2-1; TRBD2 agrees at 16 bases. This CDR3 reads CSAYGTSGGAYNEQFF. The DNA for the CDR3 is TGCAGTGCATATGGGACTAGCGGGGGGGCCTACAATGAGCAGTTCTTC.